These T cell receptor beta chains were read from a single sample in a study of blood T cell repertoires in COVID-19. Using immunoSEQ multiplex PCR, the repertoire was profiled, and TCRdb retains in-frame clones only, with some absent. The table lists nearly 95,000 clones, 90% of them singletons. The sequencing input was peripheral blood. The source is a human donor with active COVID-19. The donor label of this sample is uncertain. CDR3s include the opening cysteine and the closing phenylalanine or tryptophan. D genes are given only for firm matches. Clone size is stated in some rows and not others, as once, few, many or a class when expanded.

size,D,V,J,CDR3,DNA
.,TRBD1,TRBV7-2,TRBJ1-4,CASSPGTARGNEKLFF,TGTGCCAGCAGCCCCGGGACAGCCCGGGGTAATGAAAAACTGTTTTTT
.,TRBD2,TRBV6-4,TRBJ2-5,CASSDSAQRGFQETQYF,TGTGCCAGCAGTGACTCGGCCCAGCGGGGGTTTCAAGAGACCCAGTACTTC
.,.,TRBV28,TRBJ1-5,CASSRTDSGQPQHF,TGTGCCAGCAGTAGGACAGACTCGGGTCAGCCCCAGCATTTT
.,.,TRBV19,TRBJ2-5,CASSSRGHPYQETQYF,TGTGCCAGTAGTTCCCGAGGACACCCGTACCAAGAGACCCAGTACTTC
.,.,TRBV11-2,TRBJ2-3,CASSFDSNTDTQYF,TGTGCCAGCAGCTTCGATTCAAACACGGATACGCAGTATTTT
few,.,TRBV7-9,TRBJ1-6,CASSLGNRNSPLHF,TGTGCCAGCAGCTTAGGTAACAGGAATTCACCCCTCCACTTT
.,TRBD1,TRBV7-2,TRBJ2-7,CASSLVGTGEQYF,TGTGCCAGCAGCTTAGTAGGGACAGGTGAGCAGTACTTC
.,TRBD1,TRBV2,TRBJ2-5,CASSRTGGETQYF,TGTGCCAGCAGCCGCACAGGGGGGGAGACCCAGTACTTC
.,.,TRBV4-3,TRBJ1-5,CASSQRRRSNQPQHF,TGCGCCAGCAGCCAGAGGCGACGGAGCAATCAGCCCCAGCATTTT
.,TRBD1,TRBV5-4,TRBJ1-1,CASSLAFQGANTEAFF,TGTGCCAGCAGCTTGGCCTTTCAGGGGGCGAACACTGAAGCTTTCTTT
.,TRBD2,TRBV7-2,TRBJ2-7,CASSLADLAGIGEQYF,TGTGCCAGCAGCTTAGCGGATCTAGCGGGGATAGGCGAGCAGTACTTC
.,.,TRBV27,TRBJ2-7,CASSLSGAVTSYEQYF,TGTGCCAGCAGTTTATCAGGGGCCGTTACATCCTACGAGCAGTACTTC
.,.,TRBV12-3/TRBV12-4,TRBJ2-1,CAMLIGGHNEQFF,TGTGCCATGCTAATCGGGGGGCACAATGAGCAGTTCTTC
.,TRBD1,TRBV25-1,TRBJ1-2,CASSESRDRRGYTF,TGTGCCAGCAGTGAATCCCGGGACAGGCGTGGCTACACCTTC
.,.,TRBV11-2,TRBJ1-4,CASSFNGQSTNEKLFF,TGTGCCAGCAGCTTCAACGGACAGTCAACTAATGAAAAACTGTTTTTT
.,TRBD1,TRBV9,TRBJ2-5,CASSEGAWETQYF,TGTGCCAGCAGCGAGGGGGCTTGGGAGACCCAGTACTTC
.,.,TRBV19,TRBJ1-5,CASSIDLRGGVNQPQHF,TGTGCCAGTAGTATAGATTTAAGAGGGGGGGTCAATCAGCCCCAGCATTTT
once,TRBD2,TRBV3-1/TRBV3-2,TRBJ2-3,CASSAISGLSTDTQYF,TGTGCCAGCAGCGCTATATCGGGACTAAGCACAGATACGCAGTATTTT
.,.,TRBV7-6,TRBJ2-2,CASSLVSSGTNTGELFF,TGTGCCAGCAGCTTAGTCTCGTCGGGAACGAACACCGGGGAGCTGTTTTTT
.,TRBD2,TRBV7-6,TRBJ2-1,CASSSVAGLNNEQFF,TGTGCCAGCAGCTCCGTAGCGGGGCTGAACAATGAGCAGTTCTTC
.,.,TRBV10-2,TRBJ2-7,CASSESAVSSYEQYF,TGCGCCAGCAGTGAGTCGGCGGTGAGCTCCTACGAGCAGTACTTC
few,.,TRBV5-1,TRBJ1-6,CASSLVRDSPLHF,TGCGCCAGCAGCTTGGTGAGGGATTCACCCCTCCACTTT
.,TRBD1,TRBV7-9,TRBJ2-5,CAGSGTGGRETQYF,TGTGCGGGATCGGGGACAGGGGGCCGGGAGACCCAGTACTTC
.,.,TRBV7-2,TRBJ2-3,CASSFRQGPTDTQYF,TGTGCCAGCAGCTTCCGCCAGGGTCCCACAGATACGCAGTATTTT
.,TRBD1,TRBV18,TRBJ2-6,CASSHIPLGQGSSGANVLTF,TGTGCCAGCTCACACATCCCGTTGGGACAGGGTAGTTCTGGGGCCAACGTCCTGACTTTC
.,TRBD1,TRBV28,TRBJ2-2,CASSAKQGRNTGELFF,TGTGCCAGCAGTGCCAAACAGGGGCGAAACACCGGGGAGCTGTTTTTT
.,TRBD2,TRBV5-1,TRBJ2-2,CASSLMSGGSVRELFF,TGCGCCAGCAGCTTGATGAGCGGGGGGTCGGTTCGGGAGCTGTTTTTT
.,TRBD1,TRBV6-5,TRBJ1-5,CASGDRGQGPQHF,TGTGCCAGTGGGGACCGAGGACAGGGGCCCCAGCATTTT
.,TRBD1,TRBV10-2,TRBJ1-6,CASSKSGTGVRGSPLHF,TGCGCCAGCAGTAAATCCGGGACAGGTGTCCGGGGGTCACCCCTCCACTTT
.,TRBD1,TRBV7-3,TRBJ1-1,CASSLDRADTEAFF,TGTGCCAGCAGCTTAGACAGGGCGGACACTGAAGCTTTCTTT
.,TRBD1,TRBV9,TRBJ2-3,CASNRGRDTQYF,TGTGCCAGTAACAGGGGGAGGGATACGCAGTATTTT
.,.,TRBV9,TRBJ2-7,CASSVGAATTYEQYF,TGTGCCAGCAGCGTAGGGGCAGCCACGACCTACGAGCAGTACTTC
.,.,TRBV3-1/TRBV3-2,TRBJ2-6,CASSQEYPGRALSGANVLTF,TGTGCCAGCAGCCAAGAATACCCCGGGCGGGCCCTTTCTGGGGCCAACGTCCTGACTTTC
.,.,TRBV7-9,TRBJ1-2,CASSLYSGDNYGYTF,TGTGCCAGCAGCTTATACTCAGGGGATAACTATGGCTACACCTTC
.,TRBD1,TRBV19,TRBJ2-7,CASSIDDRGTYEQYF,TGTGCCAGTAGTATAGATGACAGGGGAACCTACGAGCAGTACTTC
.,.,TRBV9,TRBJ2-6,CASSVQGTGANVLTF,TGTGCCAGCAGCGTACAGGGAACCGGGGCCAACGTCCTGACTTTC
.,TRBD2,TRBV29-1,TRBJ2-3,CSVKELAGGRTQYF,TGCAGCGTCAAGGAGCTAGCGGGGGGTCGTACGCAGTATTTT
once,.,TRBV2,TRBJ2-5,CASKEETQYF,TGTGCCAGCAAAGAGGAGACCCAGTACTTC
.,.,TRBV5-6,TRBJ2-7,CASSLVPGNEQYF,TGTGCCAGCAGCTTGGTCCCGGGAAACGAGCAGTACTTC
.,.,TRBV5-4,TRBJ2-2,CASSRDMRGGELFF,TGTGCCAGCAGTCGGGATATGCGAGGCGGGGAGCTGTTTTTT
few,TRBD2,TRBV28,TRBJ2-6,CASRKLAGGSSGANVLTF,TGTGCCAGCAGAAAACTAGCGGGGGGTTCCTCTGGGGCCAACGTCCTGACTTTC
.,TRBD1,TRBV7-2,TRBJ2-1,CASSLEGAGGDEQFF,TGTGCCAGCAGCTTAGAGGGGGCAGGGGGCGATGAGCAGTTCTTC
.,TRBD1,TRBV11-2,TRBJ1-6,CASSLAQGKSYNSPLHF,TGTGCCAGCAGCTTAGCACAGGGGAAATCCTATAATTCACCCCTCCACTTT
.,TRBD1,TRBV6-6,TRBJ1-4,CASSLGPGTAEKLFF,TGTGCCAGCAGCCTCGGGCCCGGGACAGCTGAAAAACTGTTTTTT
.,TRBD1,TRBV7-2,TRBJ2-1,CASSLAGQGANEQFF,TGTGCCAGCAGCTTAGCGGGACAGGGGGCCAATGAGCAGTTCTTC
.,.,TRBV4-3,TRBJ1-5,CASSQDGGVGQPQHF,TGCGCCAGCAGCCAAGATGGGGGGGTAGGTCAGCCCCAGCATTTT
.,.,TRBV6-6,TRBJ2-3,CASSYSLGADTQYF,TGTGCCAGCAGTTACTCGTTAGGGGCAGATACGCAGTATTTT
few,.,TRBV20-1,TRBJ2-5,CSASGGGEETQYF,TGCAGTGCTAGTGGCGGCGGAGAAGAGACCCAGTACTTC
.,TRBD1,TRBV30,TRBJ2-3,CARRLTGIADTQYF,TGTGCCCGGAGGTTGACAGGGATCGCAGATACGCAGTATTTT
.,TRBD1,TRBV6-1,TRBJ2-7,CASSEGQGRVYEQYF,TGTGCCAGCAGTGAAGGACAGGGAAGGGTATACGAGCAGTACTTC
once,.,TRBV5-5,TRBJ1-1,CASSSLRGWRMNTEAFF,TGTGCCAGCAGCTCCTTACGTGGGTGGAGAATGAACACTGAAGCTTTCTTT
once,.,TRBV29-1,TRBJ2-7,CSVEEGPEQYF,TGCAGCGTTGAAGAGGGCCCTGAGCAGTACTTC
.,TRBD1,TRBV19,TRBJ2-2,CASSPYGTGENTGELFF,TGTGCCAGTAGTCCCTATGGGACAGGGGAGAACACCGGGGAGCTGTTTTTT